This T cell receptor beta chain was sequenced in a study of blood T cell repertoires in COVID-19. Study context: Acute-phase and convalescent COVID-19 samples originated in the United States, Italy and Spain.

Authors' analysis steps: From reference gene primer amplification, estimates of nucleated cell counts were derived. Method: immunoSEQ multiplex PCR; TCRdb's copy keeps in-frame clones and lacks some. V, J and clone size were drawn from that table, and D and trimming were deduced from the DNA. The sample consists of over 130,000 clones, 84% of them appearing once. Seattle patients were enrolled while actively infected and followed longitudinally. The sequenced sample consisted of peripheral blood. The receptor comes from a man in his thirties or forties with COVID-19, enrolled during active disease.

In DNA form, the CDR3 reads TGTGCCAGCAGGACTGGTGGTCAGCCCCAGCATTTT. Translated: CASRTGGQPQHF. The chain combines TRBV27 with TRBJ1-5; no clear D. Germline V CDR1 and CDR2: MNHEY, SMNVEV (reference sequence). V was clipped by 6 bases and J by 6 bases, with 9 bases between them. The CDR3 sequence is 12 residues long.